Here is one T cell receptor beta chain with its context. Its antigen is currently unknown. This entry is derived from a study of T-cell reconstitution after alpha-beta-depleted transplantation in children. Study-wide points: Newly made T cells mostly supplied T-cell counts and diversity one year after transplant. Surviving recipient T cells and thymic progenitors underlay high day-60 TCRbeta diversity in some patients. About two months after transplant, alpha-beta T cells reportedly came from several hundred expanded graft clones.

V dropped 4 bases and J dropped 4 bases, with 16 bases sitting between them. CDR1 MNHNY and CDR2 SVGAGI come from the germline V gene (reference sequence). The CDR3 sequence is 15 residues long. TCRbeta library construction was performed incorporating unique molecular identifiers. TCRdb called the PCR reads again in MiXCR, with one record for every CDR3 protein. The sample holds about 980,000 distinct CDR3 sequences, about 29% seen once. The starting material was PBMCs, mostly from graft donor cells, obtained 360 days after TCRalphabeta/CD19-depleted stem cell transplant. The source of this sequence is a boy younger than two who had a stem cell transplant for SCID, so the T cells may come from the graft donor. The V gene is TRBV6-6, the J gene TRBJ2-5, with D perhaps matching TRBD1 or TRBD2 (7 bases each). The DNA for the CDR3 is TGTGCCAGCAGTTTCAGTGCAGGGGGGGCAGAGACCCAGTACTTC. Residues: CASSFSAGGAETQYF.